These 15 T cell receptor beta chains were sequenced from one sample in a study of blood T cell repertoires in COVID-19. TCRdb's table, derived via immunoSEQ multiplex PCR, lists solely in-frame clones and lacks some. The data contain tens of thousands of clones, roughly 90% of them singletons. The sequencing input was peripheral blood. Source of these receptors: a human donor in a cohort sampled during active COVID-19.

V gene TRBV6-1 combines with J gene TRBJ2-7; D uncertain. The CDR3 spans 13 residues. Between the trimmed V and J ends, which lost 3 bases and 6 bases, there was a span of 12 bases. Germline V gene lookup returns CDR1 MNHNS and CDR2 SASEGT. The CDR3 region is CASSEAVRSEQYF. The CDR3 region has the DNA TGTGCCAGCAGTGAGGCGGTTCGTTCCGAGCAGTACTTC.

This chain uses TRBV19 with TRBJ1-4; no clear D gene. The CDR3 totals 14 residues. Trimming shortened V by 6 bases and J by 7 bases, and 15 bases separated the two germline ends. Germline V gives CDR1 LNHDA, CDR2 SQIVND (reference sequence). For the CDR3, the DNA is TGTGCCAGTAGGGAGGACCTGGGCAGTGAAAAACTGTTTTTT. It encodes CASREDLGSEKLFF. Together with reference TRBV19 and TRBJ1-4, the CDR3 gives the full variable domain: DGGITQSPKYLFRKEGQNVTLSCEQNLNHDAMYWYRQDPGQGLRLIYYSQIVNDFQKGDIAEGYSVSREKKESFPLTVTSAQKNPTAFYLCASREDLGSEKLFFGSGTQLSVL.

This clone was detected once. The CDR3, as DNA: TGTGCCAGCTCACCAGATGGACAGTTTAAGTTCTTC. It yields the protein CASSPDGQFKFF. The rearrangement joins TRBV18 to TRBJ2-1, with D tentatively TRBD1 (6 bases). V shed 2 bases and J shed 14 bases, with 13 bases lying between them. The CDR3 runs 12 residues. Germline lookup yields CDR1 KGHSH and CDR2 LQKENI.

The chain has TRBV30 and TRBJ1-2; 7 nucleotides align to TRBD1. Germline V CDR1 and CDR2: GTSNPN, SVGIG (reference sequence). The CDR3 runs 12 residues. V dropped 3 bases and J dropped 3; count of bases not matched to a gene: 1. The CDR3 DNA is TGTGCCTGGAGCAGGGGGTACTATGGCTACACCTTC. Amino acid sequence: CAWSRGYYGYTF.

CDR3 residues: CASSETGVSGNTIYF. The CDR3 bases are TGTGCCAGCAGTGAGACTGGCGTCTCTGGAAACACCATATATTTT. This chain joins TRBV6-1 and TRBJ1-3; D call uncertain. The CDR3 length is 15 residues. From germline, CDR1 is MNHNS and CDR2 SASEGT. Trimming shortened V by 3 bases and J by 0 bases, and 9 bases separated the two germline ends.

This chain uses TRBV20-1 with TRBJ2-7, with 7 positions matching TRBD2. With V trimmed by 3 bases and J by 3 bases, 2 bases remained unmatched. Germline V gene lookup returns CDR1 DFQATT and CDR2 SNEGSKA (reference sequence). The CDR3 is made up of 12 amino acids. The CDR3 region has the DNA TGCAGTGCTAGTAGGGACTACTACGAGCAGTACTTC. Amino acid sequence: CSASRDYYEQYF.

This rearrangement joins TRBV15 to TRBJ1-5, with unresolved D. Trimming left V 3 bases short and J 4 bases short, with 7 bases between. The CDR3 sequence is 13 residues long. Germline CDR1 reads LNHNV; CDR2 reads YYDKDF (reference sequence). CDR3 region: CATSSGWNQPQHF. CDR3 in DNA: TGTGCCACCAGCAGCGGGTGGAATCAGCCCCAGCATTTT.

This clone has only one observation. The chain is built from TRBV6-2 or TRBV6-3 and TRBJ2-7; 12 bases line up with TRBD2. Unmatched junction bases numbered 11, after V lost 2 bases and J lost 6 bases. This CDR3 is 17 amino acids long. From germline, CDR1 is MNHEY and CDR2 SVGEGT. The CDR3 sequence: CASSYHSTSGRPSEQYF. As DNA, the CDR3 is TGTGCCAGCAGTTACCACTCGACTAGCGGGAGACCTAGCGAGCAGTACTTC.

In the case of this clone: Other DNA variants within this sample encode the same CDR3. This chain links TRBV9 with TRBJ2-7, with D perhaps matching TRBD1 (6 bases). This CDR3 spans 13 amino acids. Germline V gene data show CDR1 as SGDLS and CDR2 as YYNGEE. The V and J ends lost 3 bases and 2 bases respectively, with 9 bases between them. The CDR3 DNA is TGTGCCAGCAGCGCTGGACAGACCTACGAGCAGTACTTC. Translated, it gives CASSAGQTYEQYF.

The chain combines TRBV11-2 with TRBJ1-1; tentative D call: TRBD1 (6 bases). The V gene's germline CDR1 is SGHAT and CDR2 FQNNGV. Trimming took 2 bases from V and 10 from J, leaving 26 bases between them. The CDR3 runs 17 residues. The DNA for the CDR3 is TGTGCCAGCAGCTTACTCAAAGGGGGGGATCCTAATAGACGAGCTTTCTTT. This codes for CASSLLKGGDPNRRAFF.

The CDR3: CASSMYGGASYEQYF. CDR3 nucleotides: TGTGCCAGTAGTATGTACGGGGGAGCCTCCTACGAGCAGTACTTC. This chain links TRBV19 with TRBJ2-7, with D perhaps matching TRBD2 (6 bases). Germline CDR1 reads LNHDA; CDR2 reads SQIVND (reference sequence). The CDR3 runs 15 residues. Trimming removed 3 bases at V and 0 bases at J, with 12 bases between.

This chain joins TRBV15 and TRBJ2-2, with D maybe TRBD2 (5 bases). In germline, CDR1 is LNHNV, CDR2 YYDKDF (reference sequence). V lost 6 bases to trimming and J lost 2 bases, with 7 bases between them. This CDR3 spans 13 amino acids. The CDR3 loop reads CATRAENTGELFF. As DNA, the CDR3 is TGTGCCACCAGAGCGGAAAACACCGGGGAGCTGTTTTTT. The whole variable domain, filled in from reference TRBV15 and TRBJ2-2, reads DAMVIQNPRYQVTQFGKPVTLSCSQTLNHNVMYWYQQKSSQAPKLLFHYYDKDFNNEADTPDNFQSRRPNTSFCFLDIRSPGLGDTAMYLCATRAENTGELFFGEGSRLTVL.

This chain connects TRBV6-2 or TRBV6-3 to TRBJ2-6; no clear D gene. V lost 4 bases and J lost 1, with 17 bases in between. Germline CDR1 reads MNHEY; CDR2 reads SVGEGT. This CDR3 is built from 18 residues. CDR3 loop: CASSSLNLTGSGANVLTF. CDR3 DNA sequence: TGTGCCAGCAGTTCGTTGAACCTTACCGGTTCTGGGGCCAACGTCCTGACTTTC.

This sequence joins TRBV5-4 and TRBJ2-5; the D gene is possibly TRBD1 (5 bases). The CDR3 loop spans 15 amino acids. The germline gives CDR1 SGHNT, CDR2 YYREEE (reference sequence). Trimming pared 3 bases from V and 4 bases from J, leaving 16 bases between. In DNA, the CDR3 is TGTGCCAGCAGCTGGGGCGGCAGAGGTCCAGAGACCCAGTACTTC. Its translation: CASSWGGRGPETQYF.

The chain links TRBV4-2 to TRBJ2-3; 8 bases match TRBD2. CDR1 and CDR2 from the germline V gene are LGHNA and YNFKEQ. The CDR3 runs to 16 residues. V shed 0 bases, J shed 4 bases, and the junction held 6 bases outside the gene matches. The CDR3 protein is CASSQEAGEGSDTQYF. CDR3 coding DNA: TGTGCCAGCAGCCAAGAAGCGGGAGAAGGCTCAGATACGCAGTATTTT.